A selection of T cell receptor beta chains follows, all from one sample in a study of regulatory T cells in long-lasting Graves disease. MiXCR was run by TCRdb on the multiplex PCR reads, yielding one entry per CDR3 protein. The profile shows approximately 500,000 distinct CDR3 sequences, roughly a fifth of them singletons. The sample was peripheral blood mononuclear cells (PBMCs), taken when the disease was refractory, from a patient treated with antithyroid drugs. Receptor source: a female donor with Graves disease. Both conserved end residues are trimmed from each CDR3. The size of a clone is reported for some rows only, either as once, few or many, or as a class for expanded clones.

V,length,size,J,CDR3
TRBV30,10,-,TRBJ2-1,AWSRLNNEQF
TRBV6-5,10,-,TRBJ1-2,ASSYPLGGYT
TRBV20-1,13,many,TRBJ2-7,SANRRLAGAYEQY
TRBV7-9,12,-,TRBJ2-7,ASSLEEGWGEQY
TRBV5-1,12,-,TRBJ1-2,ASSLGGQASGYT
TRBV29-1,14,-,TRBJ2-2,SVRLAGLGVTGELF
TRBV20-1,13,many,TRBJ1-4,SASQGPKHNEKLF
TRBV7-2,14,few,TRBJ2-2,ASTLAGGPGTGELF
TRBV20-1,10,-,TRBJ2-5,SARDPEETQY
TRBV28,13,many,TRBJ2-2,ASTSGMSVNGELF
TRBV27,13,few,TRBJ2-5,ASSLEGWDRETQY
TRBV6-5,17,few,TRBJ2-5,ASSYSLNGAAGAQETQY
TRBV4-1,16,few,TRBJ2-5,ASSQVGIAGLHKETQY
TRBV19,10,-,TRBJ1-2,ASSMSGDGYT
TRBV7-9,13,few,TRBJ2-1,ASSPTGNSYNEQF
TRBV7-2,14,many,TRBJ1-6,ASSLFSQANNSPLH
TRBV5-4,13,few,TRBJ2-5,ASSPPGVGGETQY
TRBV2,13,many,TRBJ1-5,ASSPTGTGLQPQH
TRBV4-1,13,-,TRBJ2-7,ASSPTFLRDSEQY
TRBV6-1,10,-,TRBJ1-1,ASSKGATEAF
TRBV28,12,-,TRBJ1-2,ASSLGQAHGGYT
TRBV2,12,many,TRBJ1-3,ASSVTPSGNTIY
TRBV10-3,14,once,TRBJ1-3,AISAPAGEGGNTIY
TRBV29-1,13,-,TRBJ1-5,SVIPGTDSNQPQH
TRBV28,15,few,TRBJ1-5,ASKSLTGNYSNQPQH
TRBV19,11,-,TRBJ2-7,ASSILGGAEQY
TRBV29-1,11,-,TRBJ2-3,SVDGSLSDTQY
TRBV30,13,-,TRBJ1-1,AWSARDRSNTEAF
TRBV5-1,11,-,TRBJ2-7,ASSDRVTHEQY
TRBV12-3/TRBV12-4,13,-,TRBJ1-5,ASRLSHSAHWAQH
TRBV12-3/TRBV12-4,13,many,TRBJ1-1,ASSPMDRSNTEAF
TRBV11-2,13,-,TRBJ2-7,ASSSSAGGPHEQY
TRBV19,12,-,TRBJ1-5,ASGLPGGDQPQH
TRBV11-2,12,many,TRBJ2-7,ASKVGSGWTEQY
TRBV28,14,-,TRBJ2-5,ASSSGGEGRPTGQY
TRBV7-9,10,few,TRBJ1-5,ASSLMSQPQH
TRBV29-1,11,-,TRBJ1-2,SVEDQMGTGYT
TRBV5-1,11,few,TRBJ2-7,ASSLGWADEQY
TRBV6-2/TRBV6-3,14,many,TRBJ2-4,ASSYSNGAAKNIQY
TRBV12-3/TRBV12-4,14,many,TRBJ1-1,ASRMMQTAMNTEAF
TRBV6-1,11,-,TRBJ1-1,ASEGGWNTEAF
TRBV12-3/TRBV12-4,13,many,TRBJ2-2,ASSLSGTRVGELF
TRBV28,11,many,TRBJ1-4,ATSGTSYEKLF
TRBV6-1,14,many,TRBJ2-5,ASSTRGVGGEETQY
TRBV2,11,many,TRBJ1-2,ASSDRTNYGYT
TRBV5-1,17,few,TRBJ1-2,ASSLVSLTILHKDYGYT
TRBV10-3,10,-,TRBJ2-5,AISGNGETQY
TRBV7-9,13,few,TRBJ1-4,ASSEWTSAAEKLF
TRBV20-1,13,many,TRBJ2-5,SATSSGGTQETQY